This TCR beta chain was recovered during a study of shared clonotypes between healthy human individuals. Germline-derived CDR1 and CDR2 are LNHDA and SQIVND (reference sequence). V was clipped by 3 bases and J by 0 bases, with 12 bases between them. CDR3 length equals 16 residues. Clones were sequenced by immunoSEQ multiplex PCR, and TCRdb holds only the in-frame ones, with some missing. The sample includes approximately 740,000 clones, approximately 79% seen only once; the top ten take roughly 1.7%. Material: memory CD4+ T cells sorted from blood. Stated subset: CD45RA-negative fraction. The receptor's source is a woman in her thirties in good health. The chain joins TRBV19 to TRBJ1-3; maybe TRBD1 (6 bases). The CDR3 nucleotides read TGTGCCAGTAGTATTCGGGACACGAGCTCTGGAAACACCATATATTTT. The encoded protein is CASSIRDTSSGNTIYF.